The 27 T cell receptor beta chains reported below all come from one sample, sequenced in a study of metastatic and nonmetastatic thyroid tumors. Patients underwent thyroid surgery, and none had received any treatment before it. TCRdb re-clonotyped the PCR reads via MiXCR. The sample lists 40,000 or so clones, around 47% occurring once. Sequences were obtained from tumor tissue. These receptors were collected from a male donor with papillary thyroid cancer or a benign thyroid nodule (not recorded which). Some clones in this sample may be carry-over from other donors' samples.

This clone was counted between two and nine times. The chain links TRBV30 to TRBJ1-2, with TRBD1 identical over 7 bases. The CDR3 runs to 12 residues. In germline, CDR1 is GTSNPN, CDR2 SVGIG (reference sequence). The V gene end was trimmed by 4 bases and the J gene end by 10 bases; junction bases not matched to a gene: 9. This CDR3 reads CAWTRDRVSYTF. CDR3 coding DNA: TGTGCCTGGACCCGGGACAGAGTTTCCTACACCTTC. Variable domain in full (rest from reference TRBV30 and TRBJ1-2): SQTIHQWPATLVQPVGSPLSLECTVEGTSNPNLYWYRQAAGRGLQLLFYSVGIGQISSEVPQNLSASRPQDRQFILSSKKLLLSDSGFYLCAWTRDRVSYTFGSGTRLTVV.

The chain couples TRBV7-9 to TRBJ2-7; D may be TRBD1 (5 bases). This CDR3 spans 15 amino acids. Germline V gene data show CDR1 as SEHNR and CDR2 as FQNEAQ (reference sequence). V dropped 5 bases and J dropped 6 bases, with 20 bases sitting between them. The CDR3 nucleotides read TGTGCCAGCAGCCCCCGTGTAGGGGTGGCTATCGAGCAGTACTTC. Amino acids: CASSPRVGVAIEQYF.

This clone occurred many times. Different DNA sequences within this sample yield the same CDR3. The chain links TRBV7-9 to TRBJ2-7; D not certain. V was cut by 1 base and J by 7 bases, with 8 bases left in between. Germline CDR1 SEHNR, CDR2 FQNEAQ (reference sequence). The CDR3 is 12 amino acids. CDR3 protein: CASSLGGGEQYF. Here the CDR3 DNA reads TGTGCCAGCAGCTTAGGAGGTGGAGAGCAGTACTTC.

CDR3 residues: CASKRGGETDTQYF. The CDR3 DNA reads as TGTGCCAGCAAGCGCGGGGGGGAAACAGATACGCAGTATTTT. This sequence joins TRBV6-2 or TRBV6-3 and TRBJ2-3; 9 nucleotides agree with TRBD2. Germline CDR1 MNHEY, CDR2 SVGEGT. Unmatched junction bases numbered 5, after V lost 7 bases and J lost 3 bases. The CDR3 loop spans 14 amino acids.

The J gene is TRBJ2-1, the V gene TRBV2; 11 bases agree with TRBD2. CDR1 and CDR2 (germline): SNHLY, FYNNEI. The CDR3 totals 15 residues. Losses at the gene ends were 7 bases for V and 8 bases for J; bases not matched to a gene: 10. The CDR3 DNA reads TGTGCCAGCACTCTTACTAGCGGGAGCAGAGATGAGCAGTTCTTC. Residues: CASTLTSGSRDEQFF.

This sequence joins TRBV12-3 or TRBV12-4 and TRBJ2-1, with D possibly matching TRBD2 (5 bases). The CDR3 runs to 15 residues. The ends were cut back, 3 bases at V and 5 bases at J, with 14 bases in the middle. The CDR3 spells CASSFKAAPNNEQFF. CDR3 nucleotides: TGTGCCAGCAGTTTCAAAGCGGCCCCTAACAATGAGCAGTTCTTC.

The chain combines TRBV9 with TRBJ1-1, with 7 bases fitting TRBD1. J gave up 0 bases and V 1 base, and 6 bases lay outside the gene matches. Germline CDR1 reads SGDLS; CDR2 reads YYNGEE. CDR3 size: 16 residues. The CDR3, as DNA: TGTGCCAGCAGCGTAACAGGGGCCCTAATGAACACTGAAGCTTTCTTT. Protein: CASSVTGALMNTEAFF. Filled out from reference TRBV9 and TRBJ1-1, the complete variable domain reads DSGVTQTPKHLITATGQRVTLRCSPRSGDLSVYWYQQSLDQGLQFLIQYYNGEERAKGNILERFSAQQFPDLHSELNLSSLELGDSALYFCASSVTGALMNTEAFFGQGTRLTVV.

About this clone itself: One junction end disagrees with the germline gene, perhaps due to a read error. Other DNA sequences from this sample encode an identical CDR3 as well. The CDR3 is CASSLTTTQYF. The DNA for the CDR3 is TGCGCCAGCAGTCTGACTACTACCCAGTACTTC. V gene TRBV12-3 or TRBV12-4 combines with J gene TRBJ2-5; D possibly corresponds to TRBD2 (5 bases). This CDR3 has 11 residues.

The rearrangement joins TRBV30 to TRBJ2-7; TRBD2 matches at 7 bases. Unmatched junction bases numbered 15, after V lost 4 bases and J lost 6 bases. This CDR3 is built from 15 residues. The germline V gene encodes CDR1 GTSNPN and CDR2 SVGIG (reference sequence). The CDR3 sequence is CAWIPGRAQTSEQYF. DNA of the CDR3: TGTGCCTGGATCCCGGGGAGGGCTCAGACCTCCGAGCAGTACTTC.

The gene calls are TRBV13 and TRBJ1-1; 7 bases fit TRBD1. The CDR3 extends over 15 amino acids. CDR1 is PRHDT, CDR2 FYEKMQ, per germline (reference sequence). Germline trimming cut 6 bases from V and 0 bases from J; bases unmatched to any gene: 7. The CDR3, as DNA: TGTGCCAGCAGTCGCCCACAGGGGATGAACACTGAAGCTTTCTTT. It codes for CASSRPQGMNTEAFF.

The sample holds a few counts of this clone. The rearrangement uses TRBV6-2 or TRBV6-3 and TRBJ2-7, with unresolved D. V was trimmed by 6 bases and J by 2 bases, leaving 5 bases between them. The germline V gene encodes CDR1 MNHEY and CDR2 SVGEGT. The length of the CDR3 is 11 residues. The CDR3 reads CASSSTYEQYF. The DNA of the CDR3 is TGTGCCAGCAGCTCAACCTACGAGCAGTACTTC.

The V gene is TRBV3-1, the J gene TRBJ2-6, with a weak D call TRBD2 (7 bases). The germline V and J ends were trimmed by 9 bases and 2 bases, with 14 bases remaining between them. Germline V gene lookup returns CDR1 LGHDT and CDR2 YNNKEL (reference sequence). The CDR3 sequence is 15 residues long. The CDR3 sequence: CARKSGGAGANVLTF. For the CDR3, the DNA is TGTGCCAGAAAATCGGGGGGCGCTGGGGCCAACGTCCTGACTTTC.

CDR3 residues: CASRGLGPSYEQYF. The DNA for the CDR3 is TGTGCCAGCAGGGGACTGGGCCCATCCTACGAGCAGTACTTC. J is TRBJ2-7 and V is TRBV28; tentatively, D is TRBD2 (6 bases). Trimming shortened V by 6 bases and J by 1 base, and 13 bases separated the two germline ends. CDR1 is MDHEN and CDR2 is SYDVKM in the germline V gene. This CDR3 contains 14 residues.

The chain uses TRBV20-1 and TRBJ2-1; D is unresolved. Per germline, CDR1 DFQATT and CDR2 SNEGSKA (reference sequence). Deletions cut 3 bases from V and 8 bases from J, with 11 bases between. The length of the CDR3 is 12 residues. The DNA for the CDR3 is TGCAGTGCTAGTTCGGTCCCCCATGAGCAGTTCTTC. Translating it yields CSASSVPHEQFF.

This clone turned up a few times. V and J are TRBV28 and TRBJ2-7; 9 bases line up with TRBD1. Germline V lookup: CDR1 MDHEN, CDR2 SYDVKM. This CDR3 is 13 amino acids long. V lost 10 bases and J lost 4; bases outside the gene matches: 8. The CDR3 nucleotides are TGTGCCACGACAGGGGGTCTGTTATACGAGCAGTACTTC. It is translated as CATTGGLLYEQYF.

This clone was found once. The J gene is TRBJ2-5, the V gene TRBV30; D ambiguous. This CDR3 contains 13 residues. Deletions cut 4 bases from V and 2 bases from J, with 11 bases between. Germline loops: CDR1 GTSNPN, CDR2 SVGIG (reference sequence). CDR3 region: CAWNSNQQETQYF. CDR3 in DNA: TGTGCCTGGAACTCCAACCAACAAGAGACCCAGTACTTC.

The chain carries TRBV7-8 and TRBJ2-6; 10 nucleotides agree with TRBD1. V shed 3 bases and J 3 bases; nucleotides not matched to a gene: 5. The CDR3 contains 17 residues. Per the germline V gene, CDR1 is SGHVS and CDR2 is FQNEAQ. The CDR3 region has the DNA TGTGCCAGCAGCTTTGAGACAGGGGGCGGTGGGGCCAACGTCCTGACTTTC. Translated: CASSFETGGGGANVLTF.

The chain is built from TRBV3-1 and TRBJ1-2, with D unresolved. This CDR3 region has 15 residues. Germline values: CDR1 LGHDT, CDR2 YNNKEL (reference sequence). Trimming removed 0 bases at V and 5 bases at J, with 13 bases between. The CDR3: CASSQDGRISYGYTF. The CDR3 DNA reads TGTGCCAGCAGCCAAGACGGCAGAATCTCATATGGCTACACCTTC.

This clone is deemed large. The chain combines TRBV28 with TRBJ1-2, with a possible D match to TRBD1 (6 bases). This CDR3 has 14 residues. The germline CDR1 and CDR2 sequences are MDHEN and SYDVKM. V lost 4 bases, J lost 10 bases, and 19 bases lay in between. The CDR3 bases are TGTGCCAGCAGTTCCGACAGGACACGGGTTGACTACACCTTC. Its protein is CASSSDRTRVDYTF.

By frequency in the sample, this clone is medium-sized. The chain carries TRBV20-1 and TRBJ2-3; D is ambiguous. With 3 bases removed from V and 3 bases from J, the gap between germline ends came to 10 bases. Germline V gene sequence: CDR1 DFQATT, CDR2 SNEGSKA (reference sequence). The CDR3 length is 13 residues. DNA of the CDR3: TGCAGTGCTAGTTCTGGACCTACAGATACGCAGTATTTT. It specifies CSASSGPTDTQYF.

This clone has a handful of counts. Other DNA sequences in this specimen translate into the identical CDR3. The chain carries TRBV12-3 or TRBV12-4 and TRBJ1-4; D gene unclear. Trimming removed 8 bases from V and 4 bases from J, with 17 bases in between. The CDR3 has 15 residues. Written as DNA, the CDR3 is TGTGCCAGCTCCCACAAGGGTCGAGGTAATGAAAAACTGTTTTTT. This codes for CASSHKGRGNEKLFF.

This clone was seen only a few times. CDR3 sequence (DNA): TGTGCCAGCAGTTACTCGACAGGTGGTTCTCGTATTTCACCCCTCCACTTT. Its protein product is CASSYSTGGSRISPLHF. This chain links TRBV6-5 with TRBJ1-6; tentative D call: TRBD1 (6 bases). Trimming removed 0 bases at V and 9 bases at J, with 18 bases between. This CDR3 spans 17 amino acids. Germline-derived CDR1 and CDR2 are MNHEY and SVGAGI.

In its sample, this clone was seen a few times. The CDR3 nucleotides are TGTGCCAGCACCCCACAGGGTTTGGACACTGAAGCTTTCTTT. This sequence encodes CASTPQGLDTEAFF. This sequence joins TRBV12-3 or TRBV12-4 and TRBJ1-1; weak D call: TRBD1 (6 bases). This CDR3 comprises 14 residues. The ends were cut back, 7 bases at V and 3 bases at J, with 15 bases in the middle.

The chain employs TRBV11-2 and TRBJ1-2, with D possibly matching TRBD1 (5 bases). Germline V CDR1 and CDR2: SGHAT, FQNNGV. The ends were cut back, 1 base at V and 4 bases at J, with 10 bases in the middle. The CDR3 is made up of 14 amino acids. DNA for the CDR3: TGTGCCAGCAGCTTAGCGGGGGTTGGCTATGGCTACACCTTC. This codes for CASSLAGVGYGYTF.

This clone was counted only a few times. This chain connects TRBV19 to TRBJ2-5; D unresolved. Germline V lookup: CDR1 LNHDA, CDR2 SQIVND (reference sequence). The CDR3 covers 14 residues. Deletions cut 3 bases from V and 2 bases from J, with 10 bases between. This CDR3 is CASSIYQEQETQYF. The CDR3 DNA follows: TGTGCCAGTAGTATCTATCAGGAGCAAGAGACCCAGTACTTC.

The genes are TRBV11-1 and TRBJ2-2, with unresolved D. The germline CDR1 and CDR2 sequences are SGHAT and FQDESV (reference sequence). The CDR3 sequence is 14 residues long. V was clipped by 1 base and J by 8 bases, with 11 bases between them. CDR3 in amino acids: CASSLGTTFGELFF. CDR3 DNA: TGTGCCAGCAGCTTAGGGACCACGTTTGGGGAGCTGTTTTTT.

The chain links TRBV20-1 to TRBJ1-2; TRBD1 might be the D (5 bases). The germline V and J ends were trimmed by 3 bases and 5 bases, with 13 bases remaining between them. CDR1 is DFQATT and CDR2 is SNEGSKA in the germline V gene (reference sequence). This CDR3 has 13 residues. The CDR3: CSARLGARYGYTF. The CDR3 DNA reads TGCAGTGCTAGGTTAGGGGCCAGGTATGGCTACACCTTC.